The rows below give T cell receptor beta chains drawn from one sample of a study of blood T cell repertoires in COVID-19. Assay used: immunoSEQ multiplex PCR; TCRdb lists only in-frame clones, some missing. The sample records 90,000 to 120,000 clones, almost 85% being singletons. The source material was peripheral blood. These receptors were taken from a human donor in a cohort sampled during active COVID-19. Both conserved end residues are part of each CDR3. A D gene is named only where the DNA matches it firmly. Not all rows give a size; the values are once, few, many and, for expanded clones, a class.

clone size	D gene	V gene	J gene	CDR3 DNA	CDR3 protein
-	TRBD1	TRBV6-5	TRBJ1-2	TGTGCCAGCAGTTACGCCGGGACAGGGGGCTGGGGCTACACCTTC	CASSYAGTGGWGYTF
-	-	TRBV18	TRBJ1-4	TGTGCCAGCTCACCTAGGAGTGGGTTGCCTACTAATGAAAAACTGTTTTTT	CASSPRSGLPTNEKLFF
-	TRBD2	TRBV6-2/TRBV6-3	TRBJ2-7	TGTGCCAGCAGTAGGGGGACTAGCGGAGGCGAGCAGTACTTC	CASSRGTSGGEQYF
-	TRBD1	TRBV28	TRBJ1-2	TGTGCCAGCAGTCCGGGACAGGGCAACCCCTCTAGCGGCTACACCTTC	CASSPGQGNPSSGYTF
-	-	TRBV6-2/TRBV6-3	TRBJ1-5	TGTGCCAGCAGTTATATGTCCAGGGGTAATCAGCCCCAGCATTTT	CASSYMSRGNQPQHF
-	-	TRBV7-3	TRBJ2-5	TGTGCCAGCAGCCCCAAACCCGGGGTGGAGACCCAGTACTTC	CASSPKPGVETQYF
-	TRBD2	TRBV5-1	TRBJ2-7	TGCGCCAGCTGCGCACTAGCGTCCTCCTACGAGCAGTACTTC	CASCALASSYEQYF
-	-	TRBV28	TRBJ2-1	TGTGCCAGCAGTCCACCAGCCGGAGCAACATTCAATGAGCAGTTCTTC	CASSPPAGATFNEQFF
-	-	TRBV6-2/TRBV6-3	TRBJ1-6	TGTGCCAGCAGTATTTCCCCGACTCGGGGGTCACCCCTCCACTTT	CASSISPTRGSPLHF
-	TRBD2	TRBV11-2	TRBJ2-2	TGTGCCAGCACCTCTTCGCGACCCACTAGCGGGAGGACCGGGGAGCTGTTTTTT	CASTSSRPTSGRTGELFF
once	-	TRBV7-2	TRBJ2-1	TGTGCCAGCAGCTTAACCGGGACACCCGAGCAGTTCTTC	CASSLTGTPEQFF
-	-	TRBV7-9	TRBJ1-1	TGTGCCAGCAGCTTAATGACAGCCAACACTGAAGCTTTCTTT	CASSLMTANTEAFF
few	TRBD1	TRBV19	TRBJ1-2	TGTGCCAGTCTTCCTCTGGACAGGGTCGGTGGCTACACCTTC	CASLPLDRVGGYTF
-	-	TRBV11-2	TRBJ2-5	TGTGCCAGCAGCTTAGCAGTGGGCTGGGAGACCCAGTACTTC	CASSLAVGWETQYF
few	TRBD1	TRBV6-4	TRBJ2-2	TGTGCCAGCAGTGAATACAGGGGCACCGGGGAGCTGTTTTTT	CASSEYRGTGELFF
once	TRBD2	TRBV4-3	TRBJ2-3	TGCGCCAGCAGCCAAGATGGTAGCGGGAGAAAAACAGATACGCAGTATTTT	CASSQDGSGRKTDTQYF
-	-	TRBV30	TRBJ2-2	TGTGCCTGGAGCCGGGGGGCGGTTGGGGGGGAGCTGTTTTTT	CAWSRGAVGGELFF
-	-	TRBV6-4	TRBJ1-1	TGTGCCAGCAGTGAATTTGGAGACACTGAAGCTTTCTTT	CASSEFGDTEAFF
-	-	TRBV28	TRBJ2-4	TGTGCCAGCGGGGGAGGCAAAAACATTCAGTACTTC	CASGGGKNIQYF
-	TRBD1	TRBV18	TRBJ1-1	TGTGCCAGCTCCCGACAGGGAGGGAACACTGAAGCTTTCTTT	CASSRQGGNTEAFF